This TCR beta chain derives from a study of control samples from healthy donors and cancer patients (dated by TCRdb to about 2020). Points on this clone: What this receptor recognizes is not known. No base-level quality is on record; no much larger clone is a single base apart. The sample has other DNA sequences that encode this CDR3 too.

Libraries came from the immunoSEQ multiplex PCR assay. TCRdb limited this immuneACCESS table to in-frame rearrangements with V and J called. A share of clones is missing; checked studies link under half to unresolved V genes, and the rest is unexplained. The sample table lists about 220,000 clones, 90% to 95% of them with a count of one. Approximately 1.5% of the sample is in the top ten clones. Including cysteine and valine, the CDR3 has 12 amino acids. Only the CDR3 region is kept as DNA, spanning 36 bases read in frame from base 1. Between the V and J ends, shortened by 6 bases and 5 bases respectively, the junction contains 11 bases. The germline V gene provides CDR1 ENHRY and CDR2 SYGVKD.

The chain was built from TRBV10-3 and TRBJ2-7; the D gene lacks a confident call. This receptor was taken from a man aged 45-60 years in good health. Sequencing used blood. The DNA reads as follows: TGTGCCATCAGGGTCAGGACCAACGAGCAGTACGTC. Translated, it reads CAIRVRTNEQYV.